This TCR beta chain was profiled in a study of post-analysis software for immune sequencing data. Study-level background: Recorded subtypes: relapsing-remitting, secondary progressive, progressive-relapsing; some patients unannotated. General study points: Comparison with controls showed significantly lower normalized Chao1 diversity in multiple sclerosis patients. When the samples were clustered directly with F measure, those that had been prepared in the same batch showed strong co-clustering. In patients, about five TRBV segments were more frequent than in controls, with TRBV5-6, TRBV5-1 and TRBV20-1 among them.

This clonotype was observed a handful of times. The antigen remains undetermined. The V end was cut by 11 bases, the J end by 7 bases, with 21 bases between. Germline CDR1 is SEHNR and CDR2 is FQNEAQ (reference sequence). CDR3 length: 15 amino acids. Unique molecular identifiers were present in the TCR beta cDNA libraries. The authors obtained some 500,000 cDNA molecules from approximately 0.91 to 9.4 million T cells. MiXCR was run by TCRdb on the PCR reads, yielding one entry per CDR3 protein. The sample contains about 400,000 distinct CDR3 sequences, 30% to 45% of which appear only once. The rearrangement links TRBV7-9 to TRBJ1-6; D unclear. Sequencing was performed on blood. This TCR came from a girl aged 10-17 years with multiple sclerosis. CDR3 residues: CACPIYPERNSPLHF. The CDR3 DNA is TGTGCCTGCCCCATATATCCTGAGAGGAATTCACCCCTCCACTTT.